The clone carrying this T cell receptor (beta chain) came up a few times. The antigen is unknown. The data originate from a study of T cell responses to AZD1222 COVID-19 vaccine. Study-level points and caveats: Repertoires were obtained only post-peak T cell response. Dominant at 160-218 and 743-854, vaccine-associated CD4 TCRs also spanned spike.

Here immunoSEQ multiplex PCR was the method, and the copy in TCRdb shows in-frame clones only, minus some. The repertoire holds tens of thousands of clones, with 70% to 80% as singletons. The germline V gene encodes CDR1 SGDLS and CDR2 YYNGEE. Germline trimming cut 0 bases from V and 3 bases from J; bases unmatched to any gene: 9. This CDR3 spans 19 amino acids. The sequenced sample was peripheral blood, obtained on day 0 of AZD1222 vaccination. This receptor was taken from an adult in good health. The rearrangement joins TRBV9 to TRBJ2-1, with 13 bases fitting TRBD2. The CDR3 region is CASSVGTSGRKRGYNEQFF. In DNA, the CDR3 is TGTGCCAGCAGCGTAGGGACTAGCGGGAGAAAGCGGGGCTACAATGAGCAGTTCTTC.